The clone carrying this T cell receptor beta chain occurred a few times. As yet, its antigen is unknown. The sample belongs to a study of T-cell memory formation after mild COVID-19. The germline V gene has CDR1 SGHAT and CDR2 FQNNGV. The CDR3 consists of 13 residues. J lost 3 bases, V lost 8 bases, and 2 bases had no gene match. Study results and limitations: Among clones peaking at day 37 in the second wave, SARS-CoV-2 specificity remained unconfirmed.

Barcoded TCR alpha and TCR beta cDNA libraries with UMIs came from 5'RACE using constant-segment primers. Each CDR3 protein gets one entry after TCRdb re-called the 5' RACE reads with MiXCR. The sample records roughly 58,000 distinct CDR3 sequences, 8% to 10% being singletons. The chain links TRBV11-2 to TRBJ2-3; 10 bases line up with TRBD2. This sequence was found in a man younger than 35 who had mild COVID-19 (a few samples of this study predate the infection). Cell type and time point are not known. Material: PBMCs or a T cell subset sorted from them (not recorded which). CDR3 loop: CASALAGTDTQYF. The DNA of the CDR3 is TGTGCCAGCGCACTAGCGGGAACAGATACGCAGTATTTT.